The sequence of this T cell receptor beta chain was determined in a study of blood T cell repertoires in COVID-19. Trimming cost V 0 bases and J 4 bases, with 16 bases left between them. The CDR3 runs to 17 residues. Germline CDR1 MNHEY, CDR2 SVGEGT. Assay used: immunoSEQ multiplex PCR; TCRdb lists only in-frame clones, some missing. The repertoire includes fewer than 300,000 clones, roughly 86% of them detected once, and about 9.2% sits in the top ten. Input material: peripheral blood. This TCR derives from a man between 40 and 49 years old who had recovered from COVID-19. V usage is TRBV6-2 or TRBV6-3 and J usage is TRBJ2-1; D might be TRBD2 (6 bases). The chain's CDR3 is CASSYSSSGSGYNEQFF. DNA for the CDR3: TGTGCCAGCAGTTACTCCAGTAGCGGTAGCGGTTACAATGAGCAGTTCTTC.